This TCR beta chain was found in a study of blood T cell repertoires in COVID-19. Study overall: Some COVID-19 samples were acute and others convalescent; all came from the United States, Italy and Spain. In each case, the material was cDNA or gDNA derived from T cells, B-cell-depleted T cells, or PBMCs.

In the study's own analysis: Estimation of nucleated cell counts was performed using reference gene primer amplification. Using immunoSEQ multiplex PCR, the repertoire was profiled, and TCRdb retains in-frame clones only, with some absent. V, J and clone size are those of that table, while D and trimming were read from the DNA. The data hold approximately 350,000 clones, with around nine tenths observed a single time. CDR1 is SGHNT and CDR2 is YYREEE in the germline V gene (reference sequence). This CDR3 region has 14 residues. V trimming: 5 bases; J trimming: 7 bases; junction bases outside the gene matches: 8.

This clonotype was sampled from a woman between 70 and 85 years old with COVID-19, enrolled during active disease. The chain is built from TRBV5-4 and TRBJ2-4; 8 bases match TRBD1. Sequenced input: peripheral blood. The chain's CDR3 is CASRSGQGENIQYF. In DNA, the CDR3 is TGTGCCAGCAGGTCTGGACAGGGAGAGAACATTCAGTACTTC.